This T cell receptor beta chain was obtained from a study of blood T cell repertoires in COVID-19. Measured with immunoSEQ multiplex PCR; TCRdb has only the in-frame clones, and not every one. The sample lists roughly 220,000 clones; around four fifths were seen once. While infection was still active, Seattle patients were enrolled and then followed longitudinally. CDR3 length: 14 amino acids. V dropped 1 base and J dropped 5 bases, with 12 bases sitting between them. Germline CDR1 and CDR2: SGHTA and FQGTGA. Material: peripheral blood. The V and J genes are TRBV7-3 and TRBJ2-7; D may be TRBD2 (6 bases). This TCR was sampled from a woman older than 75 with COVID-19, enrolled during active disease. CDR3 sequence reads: CASSLSSREDEQYF. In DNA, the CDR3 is TGTGCCAGCAGCTTAAGTAGCAGGGAGGACGAGCAGTACTTC.